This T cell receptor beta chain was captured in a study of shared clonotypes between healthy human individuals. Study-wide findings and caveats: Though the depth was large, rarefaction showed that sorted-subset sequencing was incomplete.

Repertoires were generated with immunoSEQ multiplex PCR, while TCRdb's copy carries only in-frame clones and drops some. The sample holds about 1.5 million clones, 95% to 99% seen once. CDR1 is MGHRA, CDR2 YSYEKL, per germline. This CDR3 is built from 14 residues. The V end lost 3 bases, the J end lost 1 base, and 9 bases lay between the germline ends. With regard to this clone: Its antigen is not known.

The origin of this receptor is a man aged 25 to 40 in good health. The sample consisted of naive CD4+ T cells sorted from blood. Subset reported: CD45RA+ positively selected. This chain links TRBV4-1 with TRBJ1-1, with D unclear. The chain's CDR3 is CASSHPTRNTEAFF. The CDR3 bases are TGCGCCAGCAGCCACCCCACGCGGAACACTGAAGCTTTCTTT.